A single sample is the source of the 24 T cell receptor beta chains below, sequenced in a study of blood T cell repertoires in COVID-19. Sequenced by immunoSEQ multiplex PCR; TCRdb stores in-frame clones only, minus some. Found here are about 210,000 clones, 83% of them singletons; the top ten hold roughly 2.5%. What was sequenced was peripheral blood. All receptors derive from a woman aged 40 to 50 with active or convalescent COVID-19.

This chain connects TRBV6-6 to TRBJ1-2, with a weak D call TRBD1 (6 bases). The CDR3 extends over 16 amino acids. The germline V gene encodes CDR1 MNHNY and CDR2 SVGAGI (reference sequence). Deletions cut 5 bases from V and 0 bases from J, with 16 bases between. The CDR3 spells CASSQDRDNANYGYTF. The CDR3 region has the DNA TGTGCCAGCAGTCAGGACCGGGACAACGCTAACTATGGCTACACCTTC.

This clone has just a few counts. J is TRBJ2-1 and V is TRBV7-9, with D possibly matching TRBD2 (5 bases). Trimming cost V 7 bases and J 4 bases, with 17 bases left between them. In germline, CDR1 is SEHNR, CDR2 FQNEAQ (reference sequence). The CDR3 extends over 15 amino acids. The chain's CDR3 is CASTRLRAEYNEQFF. CDR3 sequence (DNA): TGTGCCAGCACCCGCCTACGAGCGGAGTACAATGAGCAGTTCTTC.

This clone was picked up one time. The chain couples TRBV7-3 to TRBJ2-1; 8 bases map to TRBD2. Germline loops: CDR1 SGHTA, CDR2 FQGTGA. V trimming: 5 bases; J trimming: 0 bases; junction bases outside the gene matches: 3. The CDR3 extends over 15 amino acids. Here the CDR3 reads CASSTAGGSYNEQFF. In nucleotides, the CDR3 is TGTGCCAGCAGCACGGCGGGGGGCTCCTACAATGAGCAGTTCTTC. The full variable domain, rest sourced from reference TRBV7-3 and TRBJ2-1, is GAGVSQTPSNKVTEKGKYVELRCDPISGHTALYWYRQSLGQGPEFLIYFQGTGAADDSGLPNDRFFAVRPEGSVSTLKIQRTERGDSAVYLCASSTAGGSYNEQFFGPGTRLTVL.

This clone was recorded a few times. The CDR3 loop reads CASSLRDSSYNSPLHF. CDR3 nucleotides: TGTGCCAGCAGCCTAAGGGACAGTTCCTATAATTCACCCCTCCACTTT. V and J are TRBV9 and TRBJ1-6, with 7 bases that match TRBD1. CDR3 length equals 16 residues. Germline CDR1 reads SGDLS; CDR2 reads YYNGEE. The ends lost 4 bases at V and 1 base at J; junction bases unmatched: 5.

A note on this clone: Sequence at one end of the junction differs from germline and may be a read error. The chain employs TRBV7-7 and TRBJ1-1; 8 nucleotides line up with TRBD1. This CDR3 comprises 19 residues. Per germline, CDR1 SSHAT and CDR2 FNYEAQ (reference sequence). The CDR3 coding sequence is TGTGCTAGCAGCTGCCTGCTTCGTGACAGGGGCTTAGGGAACACTGAAGCTTTCTTT. It yields the protein CASSCLLRDRGLGNTEAFF.

This chain joins TRBV24-1 and TRBJ2-6; TRBD1 aligns across 8 bases. Germline V gene sequence: CDR1 KGHDR, CDR2 SFDVKD. V shed 3 bases and J 0 bases; nucleotides not matched to a gene: 9. This CDR3 is 19 amino acids long. This CDR3 reads CATSDPTGQEDSGANVLTF. The CDR3 nucleotides are TGTGCCACCAGTGATCCGACGGGACAGGAAGACTCTGGGGCCAACGTCCTGACTTTC.

The chain joins TRBV30 to TRBJ2-3, with 8 bases aligning to TRBD2. Germline lookup yields CDR1 GTSNPN and CDR2 SVGIG (reference sequence). V lost 0 bases and J lost 4; bases outside the gene matches: 9. The CDR3 has 16 residues. The CDR3 sequence is CAWSVGRGAAPDTQYF. In DNA, the CDR3 is TGTGCCTGGAGTGTAGGGCGGGGGGCTGCCCCAGATACGCAGTATTTT. Filled out from reference TRBV30 and TRBJ2-3, the complete variable domain reads SQTIHQWPATLVQPVGSPLSLECTVEGTSNPNLYWYRQAAGRGLQLLFYSVGIGQISSEVPQNLSASRPQDRQFILSSKKLLLSDSGFYLCAWSVGRGAAPDTQYFGPGTRLTVL.

This clone is a singleton in its sample. J is TRBJ1-5 and V is TRBV7-2; D perhaps matches TRBD1 (6 bases). This CDR3 is 15 amino acids long. V shed 2 bases and J shed 1 base, with 9 bases lying between them. In germline, CDR1 is SGHTA, CDR2 FQGNSA. The DNA of the CDR3 is TGTGCCAGCAGCTTAACAGGGTCGAGCAATCAGCCCCAGCATTTT. Its translation: CASSLTGSSNQPQHF. The full variable domain, with the rest looked up from reference TRBV7-2 and TRBJ1-5, is GAGVSQSPSNKVTEKGKDVELRCDPISGHTALYWYRQSLGQGLEFLIYFQGNSAPDKSGLPSDRFSAERTGGSVSTLTIQRTQQEDSAVYLCASSLTGSSNQPQHFGDGTRLSIL.

The chain couples TRBV28 to TRBJ1-2; 11 bases agree with TRBD1. This CDR3 is built from 15 residues. Germline-derived CDR1 and CDR2 are MDHEN and SYDVKM. Trimming at V came to 6 bases and at J to 5 bases, leaving 8 bases not matched to a gene. The CDR3 protein is CASSPRTGGRYGYTF. The CDR3 DNA is TGTGCCAGCAGCCCCCGGACAGGGGGCCGGTATGGCTACACCTTC.

V and J are TRBV9 and TRBJ1-2; D is possibly TRBD1 (6 bases). V lost 8 bases and J lost 8, with 13 bases in between. The CDR3 is 11 residues long. CDR1 and CDR2 (germline): SGDLS, YYNGEE. For the CDR3, the DNA is TGTGCCAGTGGGGGCGACACCGGCTACACCTTC. Translating it yields CASGGDTGYTF. The full variable domain, its missing parts supplied by reference TRBV9 and TRBJ1-2, is DSGVTQTPKHLITATGQRVTLRCSPRSGDLSVYWYQQSLDQGLQFLIQYYNGEERAKGNILERFSAQQFPDLHSELNLSSLELGDSALYFCASGGDTGYTFGSGTRLTVV.

This clone turned up a few times. J is TRBJ1-5 and V is TRBV19; maybe TRBD1 (6 bases). Trimming took off 4 bases at V and 0 bases at J, with 13 bases between the two ends. Germline assignment: CDR1 LNHDA and CDR2 SQIVND (reference sequence). The CDR3 is made up of 16 amino acids. The CDR3 reads CASSTSGHYSNQPQHF. CDR3 in DNA: TGTGCCAGTAGTACCTCGGGACACTATAGCAATCAGCCCCAGCATTTT.

The count of this clone is one. This chain connects TRBV5-6 to TRBJ2-3, with a possible D match to TRBD1 (6 bases). V was cut by 1 base and J by 0 bases, with 9 bases left in between. Germline CDR1 is SGHDT and CDR2 is YYEEEE. The CDR3 extends over 15 amino acids. CDR3 loop: CASSLIGQSTDTQYF. The CDR3 DNA follows: TGTGCCAGCAGCTTGATCGGACAGAGCACAGATACGCAGTATTTT.

Only a few counts were recorded for this clone. This chain links TRBV5-1 with TRBJ1-2; the D gene is possibly TRBD1 (5 bases). CDR1 and CDR2 (germline): SGHRS, YFSETQ. Between the trimmed V and J ends, which lost 0 bases and 3 bases, there was a span of 15 bases. The CDR3 spans 16 residues. The CDR3 region has the DNA TGCGCCAGCAGCTTGGACGGGACTCGAGGGGACTATGGCTACACCTTC. It is translated as CASSLDGTRGDYGYTF.

This clone was seen only once. This chain uses TRBV3-1 (or the pseudogene TRBV3-2) with TRBJ1-2, with D possibly being TRBD1 (5 bases). This CDR3 is 16 amino acids long. V gave up 1 base and J gave up 3 bases, with 15 bases separating them. The V gene's germline CDR1 is LGHDT and CDR2 YNNKEL (reference sequence). The CDR3 sequence is CASSQGPHSGYYGYTF. Written as DNA, the CDR3 is TGTGCCAGCAGCCAAGGACCTCATTCAGGGTACTATGGCTACACCTTC.

The V gene is TRBV19, the J gene TRBJ1-5; TRBD1 matches 7 bases. The CDR3 loop spans 16 amino acids. J was trimmed by 2 bases and V by 9 bases; bases with no gene match: 13. From germline, CDR1 is LNHDA and CDR2 SQIVND (reference sequence). As DNA, the CDR3 is TGTGCCAGCCTCGGACAGGCCCAATGGGGCAATCAGCCCCAGCATTTT. It is translated as CASLGQAQWGNQPQHF.

This chain connects TRBV19 to TRBJ2-2, with 14 bases identical to TRBD2. The CDR3 runs to 15 residues. From germline, CDR1 is LNHDA and CDR2 SQIVND (reference sequence). The J segment lost 5 bases and the V segment lost 5 bases, leaving 1 base of the junction unmatched. This CDR3 reads CASSRLAGGTGELFF. The CDR3 DNA reads TGTGCCAGTAGTCGACTAGCGGGAGGGACCGGGGAGCTGTTTTTT.

The V call is TRBV14, the J call TRBJ2-2; D perhaps matches TRBD2 (5 bases). Trimming left V 1 base short and J 1 base short, with 13 bases between. The length of the CDR3 is 17 residues. Germline V gene data show CDR1 as SGHDN and CDR2 as FVKESK. The CDR3 region is CASSQAIGLMNTGELFF. As DNA, the CDR3 is TGTGCCAGCAGCCAAGCCATCGGACTGATGAACACCGGGGAGCTGTTTTTT. The full variable domain, with the rest looked up from reference TRBV14 and TRBJ2-2, is EAGVTQFPSHSVIEKGQTVTLRCDPISGHDNLYWYRRVMGKEIKFLLHFVKESKQDESGMPNNRFLAERTGGTYSTLKVQPAELEDSGVYFCASSQAIGLMNTGELFFGEGSRLTVL.

The chain employs TRBV5-5 and TRBJ2-3; D is uncertain. V dropped 3 bases and J dropped 1 base, with 9 bases sitting between them. There are 14 residues in the CDR3. Germline CDR1 is SGHKS and CDR2 is YYEKEE (reference sequence). In nucleotides, the CDR3 is TGTGCCAGCAGCTCCCCGGTCCGCACAGATACGCAGTATTTT. Translating it yields CASSSPVRTDTQYF. Combining the CDR3 with reference TRBV5-5 and TRBJ2-3 gives the whole variable domain DAGVTQSPTHLIKTRGQQVTLRCSPISGHKSVSWYQQVLGQGPQFIFQYYEKEERGRGNFPDRFSARQFPNYSSELNVNALLLGDSALYLCASSSPVRTDTQYFGPGTRLTVL.

This chain joins TRBV19 and TRBJ1-2; D is perhaps TRBD1 (5 bases). Trimming cost V 5 bases and J 7 bases, with 11 bases left between them. CDR3 length: 12 residues. Germline V gene lookup returns CDR1 LNHDA and CDR2 SQIVND (reference sequence). The chain's CDR3 is CASSLNQGGYTF. The DNA of the CDR3 is TGTGCCAGTAGTCTCAACCAGGGTGGCTACACCTTC.

V and J are TRBV9 and TRBJ2-1, with 11 bases identical to TRBD1. The junction had 12 bases not matched to a gene; V was cut back by 4 bases and J by 9 bases. CDR3 size: 16 residues. Germline loops: CDR1 SGDLS, CDR2 YYNGEE. The CDR3 DNA is TGTGCCAGCAGCAGGGGGCTGGGACAGGGGGTTGGTGAGCAGTTCTTC. The encoded protein is CASSRGLGQGVGEQFF.

The V call is TRBV5-4, the J call TRBJ2-3, with 10 bases lining up with TRBD2. Germline CDR1 is SGHNT and CDR2 is YYREEE (reference sequence). The V gene end was trimmed by 4 bases and the J gene end by 3 bases; junction bases not matched to a gene: 5. The CDR3 is made up of 15 amino acids. CDR3 region: CASSASGGGTDTQYF. The DNA of the CDR3 is TGTGCCAGCAGCGCGAGCGGGGGGGGGACAGATACGCAGTATTTT.

The chain uses TRBV27 and TRBJ2-1, with TRBD2 identical over 8 bases. The CDR3 contains 13 residues. V trimming: 6 bases; J trimming: 4 bases; junction bases outside the gene matches: 2. Germline CDR1 MNHEY, CDR2 SMNVEV (reference sequence). The CDR3 bases are TGTGCCAGCAGCGAGCGGGAGTACAATGAGCAGTTCTTC. Encoded protein: CASSEREYNEQFF.

The rearrangement links TRBV29-1 to TRBJ1-2, with TRBD1 matching over 7 bases. The germline V gene encodes CDR1 SQVTM and CDR2 ANQGSEA. Unmatched junction bases numbered 13, after V lost 7 bases and J lost 2 bases. The CDR3 extends over 15 amino acids. CDR3 DNA sequence: TGCAGCGGCAACTTTCCGAGACAGGGAAACTATGGCTACACCTTC. Protein product: CSGNFPRQGNYGYTF.

The chain carries TRBV5-1 and TRBJ2-3; 14 positions match TRBD2. The CDR3 spans 16 residues. Germline V gene data show CDR1 as SGHRS and CDR2 as YFSETQ. With 3 bases clipped from V and 5 bases from J, the junction kept 5 bases outside the gene matches. CDR3 bases: TGCGCCAGCAGCTGGGGGACTAGCGGGAGTGGAGATACGCAGTATTTT. Translated, it gives CASSWGTSGSGDTQYF.